The present T cell receptor (beta chain) was sequenced within a study of identical twins. This clonotype was found a few times. Its antigen is not identified. V dropped 3 bases and J dropped 0 bases, with 11 bases sitting between them. CDR1 KGHSH and CDR2 LQKENI come from the germline V gene. The CDR3 consists of 16 residues. Carrying unique molecular identifiers, the cDNA also gained a universal primer site through template switching. TCRdb recomputed calls from the 5' RACE reads with MiXCR, one row per CDR3 protein. The sample contains about 500,000 distinct CDR3 sequences, 13% to 15% of which appear only once. The study's findings and limits: Surplus twin overlap in beta out-of-frame sequences was less pronounced. The study drew conclusions from cross-sectional statistical analysis, not from following the same donors.

All donors were healthy Caucasians. The same data also contributed to another study, on yellow fever vaccine responses in identical twins.

Sequences were obtained from CD4+ T cells sorted from blood. The rearrangement uses TRBV18 and TRBJ2-2; perhaps TRBD1 as D (6 bases). The receptor was isolated from a woman between 18 and 30 years old in good health. CDR3 amino acids: CASSPPQGSNTGELFF. CDR3 sequence (DNA): TGTGCCAGCTCACCTCCACAGGGCTCGAACACCGGGGAGCTGTTTTTT.